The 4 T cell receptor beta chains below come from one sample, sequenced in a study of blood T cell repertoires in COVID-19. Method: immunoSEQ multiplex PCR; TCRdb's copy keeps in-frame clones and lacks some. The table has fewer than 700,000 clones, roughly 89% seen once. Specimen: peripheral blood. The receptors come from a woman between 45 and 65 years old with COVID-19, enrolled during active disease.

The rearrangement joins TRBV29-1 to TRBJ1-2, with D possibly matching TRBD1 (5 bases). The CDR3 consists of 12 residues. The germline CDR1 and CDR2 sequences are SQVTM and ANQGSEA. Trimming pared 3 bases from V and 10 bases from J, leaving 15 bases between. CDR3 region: CSVEMGPGAYTF. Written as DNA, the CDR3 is TGCAGCGTTGAGATGGGGCCTGGAGCCTACACCTTC. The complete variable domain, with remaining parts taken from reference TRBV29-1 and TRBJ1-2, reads SAVISQKPSRDICQRGTSLTIQCQVDSQVTMMFWYRQQPGQSLTLIATANQGSEATYESGFVIDKFPISRPNLTFSTLTVSNMSPEDSSIYLCSVEMGPGAYTFGSGTRLTVV.

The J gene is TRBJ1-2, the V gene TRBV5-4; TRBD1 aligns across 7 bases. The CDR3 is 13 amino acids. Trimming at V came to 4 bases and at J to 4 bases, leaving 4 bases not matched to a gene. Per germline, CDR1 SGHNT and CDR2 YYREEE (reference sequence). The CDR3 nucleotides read TGTGCCAGCAGCCGGACAGGCTTCTATGGCTACACCTTC. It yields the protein CASSRTGFYGYTF.

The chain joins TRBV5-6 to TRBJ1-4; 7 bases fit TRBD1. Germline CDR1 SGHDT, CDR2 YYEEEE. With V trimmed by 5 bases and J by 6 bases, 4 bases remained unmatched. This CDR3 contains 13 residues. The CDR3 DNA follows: TGTGCCAGCAGGTCTACAGGGGATGAAAAACTGTTTTTT. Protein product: CASRSTGDEKLFF.

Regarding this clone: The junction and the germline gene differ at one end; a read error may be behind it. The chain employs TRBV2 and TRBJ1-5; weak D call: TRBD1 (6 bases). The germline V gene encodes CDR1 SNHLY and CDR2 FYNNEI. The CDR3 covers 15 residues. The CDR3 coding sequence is TGTGCCAGCAGCGAAGCAGGGGTTCTCAATCAGCCCCAGCATTTT. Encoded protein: CASSEAGVLNQPQHF.